Each of the 19 T cell receptor beta chains below was sequenced from the same sample in a study of cytomegalovirus exposure and HLA in healthy donors. Both 60 Vbeta primers and 13 Jbeta primers went into the PCR. Measured with immunoSEQ multiplex PCR; TCRdb has only the in-frame clones, and not every one. The table has about 170,000 clones, around 78% seen once. The specimen sequenced was PBMCs. The origin of the receptors is a woman between 45 and 65 years old in good health and CMV-seropositive.

This clone was counted between two and nine times. The genes are TRBV6-1 and TRBJ2-7; perhaps TRBD1 as D (5 bases). Between the trimmed V and J ends, which lost 4 bases and 2 bases, there was a span of 15 bases. Germline CDR1 is MNHNS and CDR2 is SASEGT. The CDR3 is 15 amino acids. The CDR3 bases are TGTGCCAGCAGTGTAGCCCTCGCAGGGACCTACGAGCAGTACTTC. This sequence encodes CASSVALAGTYEQYF.

This chain joins TRBV15 and TRBJ1-2; possible D gene TRBD1, 6 bases. V dropped 3 bases and J dropped 6 bases, with 14 bases sitting between them. The CDR3 extends over 14 amino acids. Germline V lookup: CDR1 LNHNV, CDR2 YYDKDF (reference sequence). The CDR3 loop is CATSRGGANHGYTF. The CDR3 DNA reads TGTGCCACCAGCAGGGGGGGGGCCAACCATGGCTACACCTTC.

J is TRBJ1-1 and V is TRBV18; 7 bases agree with TRBD1. Per germline, CDR1 KGHSH and CDR2 LQKENI. V gave up 3 bases and J gave up 2 bases; unmatched junction bases: 3. CDR3 length equals 14 residues. In nucleotides, the CDR3 is TGTGCCAGCTCACCGACAGGGATTAACACTGAAGCTTTCTTT. This sequence encodes CASSPTGINTEAFF.

The CDR3 nucleotides are TGTGCCAGCAGCTTAGCCCGGTGGCAGCCCCAGCATTTT. This translates into CASSLARWQPQHF. V and J are TRBV7-9 and TRBJ1-5; D call uncertain. With 0 bases removed from V and 7 bases from J, the gap between germline ends came to 7 bases. The CDR3 runs 13 residues. Germline CDR1 and CDR2: SEHNR and FQNEAQ (reference sequence). Full variable domain (remainder filled in from reference TRBV7-9 and TRBJ1-5): DTGVSQNPRHKITKRGQNVTFRCDPISEHNRLYWYRQTLGQGPEFLTYFQNEAQLEKSRLLSDRFSAERPKGSFSTLEIQRTEQGDSAMYLCASSLARWQPQHFGDGTRLSIL.

The CDR3 DNA follows: TGCAGCGTCGAAACAGGGGTGAGTGAGCAGTTCTTC. Translation: CSVETGVSEQFF. The chain employs TRBV29-1 and TRBJ2-1; TRBD1 agrees at 7 bases. Looked up from germline, CDR1 is SQVTM and CDR2 is ANQGSEA. The trim removed 6 bases at V and 9 bases at J, leaving 8 bases unmatched. This CDR3 is 12 amino acids long.

The table lists this clone with a count of one. The chain recombines TRBV5-1 with TRBJ1-5, with D perhaps matching TRBD1 (6 bases). The V gene lost 0 bases and the J gene lost 2 bases, with 6 bases spanning the gap. The CDR3 consists of 14 residues. Germline CDR1 SGHRS, CDR2 YFSETQ. The CDR3 sequence: CASSLDRGNQPQHF. CDR3 DNA: TGCGCCAGCAGCTTGGACAGGGGCAATCAGCCCCAGCATTTT.

The genes are TRBV10-2 and TRBJ2-1, with 14 bases lining up with TRBD2. V trimming: 8 bases; J trimming: 2 bases; junction bases outside the gene matches: 5. Germline lookup yields CDR1 WSHSY and CDR2 SAAADI. The CDR3 consists of 16 residues. The CDR3 coding sequence is TGCGCCAGCTCTAAGACTAGCGGGGGGGCCTACAATGAGCAGTTCTTC. Its protein product is CASSKTSGGAYNEQFF.

V usage is TRBV30 and J usage is TRBJ1-5; 7 bases agree with TRBD1. Germline V gene sequence: CDR1 GTSNPN, CDR2 SVGIG (reference sequence). This CDR3 has 17 amino acids. J was trimmed by 3 bases and V by 0 bases; bases with no gene match: 11. The CDR3 region has the DNA TGTGCCTGGAGTGTAGGGAGAGGCAGGGGGACCAATCAGCCCCAGCATTTT. Protein sequence: CAWSVGRGRGTNQPQHF.

The DNA for the CDR3 is TGTGCCAGCAGACCCCAGGGTACGAACACTGAAGCTTTCTTT. Amino acid sequence: CASRPQGTNTEAFF. The chain recombines TRBV7-6 with TRBJ1-1; tentative D call: TRBD1 (5 bases). Trimming left V 6 bases short and J 1 base short, with 12 bases between. The CDR3 covers 14 residues. Germline CDR1 is SGHVS and CDR2 is FNYEAQ.

This rearrangement joins TRBV2 to TRBJ2-7; tentatively, D is TRBD2 (6 bases). Germline CDR1 and CDR2: SNHLY and FYNNEI. The CDR3 extends over 14 amino acids. Trimming removed 5 bases at V and 3 bases at J, with 14 bases between. CDR3 coding DNA: TGTGCCAGCAGTTTAGCGGATACAGACTACGAGCAGTACTTC. As protein: CASSLADTDYEQYF. Full variable domain (outside the CDR3, taken from reference TRBV2 and TRBJ2-7): EPEVTQTPSHQVTQMGQEVILRCVPISNHLYFYWYRQILGQKVEFLVSFYNNEISEKSEIFDDQFSVERPDGSNFTLKIRSTKLEDSAMYFCASSLADTDYEQYFGPGTRLTVT.

Here the CDR3 reads CASSRGTEDYEQYF. In DNA, the CDR3 is TGTGCCAGCAGCCGGGGGACAGAAGATTACGAGCAGTACTTC. This chain links TRBV7-9 with TRBJ2-7; D possibly corresponds to TRBD1 (7 bases). The length of the CDR3 is 14 residues. Trimming took 5 bases from V and 4 from J, leaving 15 bases between them. Germline CDR1 SEHNR, CDR2 FQNEAQ (reference sequence).

The rearrangement uses TRBV10-3 and TRBJ2-5, with 11 bases lining up with TRBD2. This CDR3 has 14 residues. Germline-derived CDR1 and CDR2 are ENHRY and SYGVKD. J was trimmed by 5 bases and V by 5 bases; bases with no gene match: 4. CDR3 residues: CAISLAGGRETQYF. CDR3 in DNA: TGTGCCATCAGTTTAGCGGGAGGGAGGGAGACCCAGTACTTC.

V usage is TRBV6-5 and J usage is TRBJ1-2, with TRBD1 as a possible D gene (5 bases). Germline assignment: CDR1 MNHEY and CDR2 SVGAGI. V gave up 2 bases and J gave up 1 base, with 11 bases separating them. The CDR3 totals 15 residues. In DNA, the CDR3 is TGTGCCAGCAGTTACACAGGACGGATTAACTATGGCTACACCTTC. This encodes CASSYTGRINYGYTF.

V and J are TRBV14 and TRBJ1-2; D perhaps matches TRBD1 (6 bases). The CDR3 is 13 amino acids. Trimming stripped 3 bases from V and 4 bases from J, with 9 bases between. CDR1 and CDR2 (germline): SGHDN, FVKESK. CDR3 region: CASSQGRGYGYTF. The CDR3 bases are TGTGCCAGCAGCCAGGGCAGGGGCTATGGCTACACCTTC.

The chain employs TRBV10-3 and TRBJ2-1; 10 nucleotides match TRBD2. The length of the CDR3 is 18 residues. The germline CDR1 and CDR2 sequences are ENHRY and SYGVKD. J was trimmed by 3 bases and V by 2 bases; bases with no gene match: 10. The chain's CDR3 is CAISEGSSGRTHYNEQFF. In nucleotides, the CDR3 is TGTGCCATCAGTGAGGGTAGTAGCGGGAGGACCCACTACAATGAGCAGTTCTTC.

This chain connects TRBV29-1 to TRBJ1-1; no clear D gene. The germline CDR1 and CDR2 sequences are SQVTM and ANQGSEA. The CDR3 runs 14 residues. The V and J ends lost 1 base and 5 bases respectively, with 14 bases between them. CDR3 nucleotides: TGCAGCGTTGAAGGGAGATCCCTGGGTACTGAAGCTTTCTTT. Protein product: CSVEGRSLGTEAFF.

This chain joins TRBV7-8 and TRBJ1-1; 7 positions agree with TRBD1. Per germline, CDR1 SGHVS and CDR2 FQNEAQ. The V segment lost 5 bases and the J segment 3 bases; nucleotides outside the gene matches: 3. CDR3 size: 13 residues. For the CDR3, the DNA is TGTGCCAGCAGCCTTACAGGGGACACTGAAGCTTTCTTT. Amino acids: CASSLTGDTEAFF.

This chain links TRBV18 with TRBJ2-7, with D possibly matching TRBD1 (6 bases). The CDR3 totals 15 residues. Trimming took 6 bases from V and 2 from J, leaving 17 bases between them. Germline loops: CDR1 KGHSH, CDR2 LQKENI. CDR3 residues: CASSYQGWGPYEQYF. The CDR3 DNA sequence: TGTGCCAGCTCCTACCAGGGGTGGGGGCCCTACGAGCAGTACTTC.

The CDR3 here is CAWRRRVGGEQFF. The CDR3 DNA is TGTGCCTGGAGGAGAAGGGTCGGGGGGGAGCAGTTCTTC. The V gene is TRBV30, the J gene TRBJ2-1; 7 bases agree with TRBD2. V lost 3 bases and J lost 10; bases outside the gene matches: 9. The CDR3 has 13 residues. The germline V gene encodes CDR1 GTSNPN and CDR2 SVGIG (reference sequence).